A selection of T cell receptor beta chains follows, all from one sample in a study of shared T cell receptors in the human thymus. The protocol was immunoSEQ multiplex PCR, while the TCRdb copy is restricted to in-frame clones and leaves out a portion. This sample has fewer than 700,000 clones, with 88% found just once. These data were also filed under a second study, of human thymus T cells.

Source material: thymocytes. The receptors originated from a boy in the first two years of life with a congenital heart defect. The CDR3 runs from the conserved cysteine through the conserved F or W. Each record gives: D gene, V gene, clone size, J gene, CDR3 protein, CDR3 DNA. D genes are given only for firm matches. Clone sizes are given selectively: once, few, many, or a class where the clone is expanded.

D gene: TRBD2
V gene: TRBV7-9
clone size: NA
J gene: TRBJ2-3
CDR3 protein: CASSLVLRASSGQTDTQYF
CDR3 DNA: TGTGCCAGCAGCTTAGTCCTGAGGGCGTCTAGCGGGCAGACAGATACGCAGTATTTT

D gene: TRBD2
V gene: TRBV28
clone size: NA
J gene: TRBJ2-1
CDR3 protein: CASTYRLAGGPYSYNEQFF
CDR3 DNA: TGTGCCAGCACATATCGGCTAGCGGGAGGGCCCTACTCCTACAATGAGCAGTTCTTC

D gene: TRBD1
V gene: TRBV18
clone size: NA
J gene: TRBJ1-2
CDR3 protein: CASSSTGEPNYGYTF
CDR3 DNA: TGTGCCAGCTCATCTACAGGGGAGCCCAACTATGGCTACACCTTC

D gene: NA
V gene: TRBV5-8
clone size: NA
J gene: TRBJ2-2
CDR3 protein: CASSFLVRGELFF
CDR3 DNA: TGTGCCAGCAGCTTCTTGGTGCGCGGGGAGCTGTTTTTT

D gene: TRBD1
V gene: TRBV28
clone size: NA
J gene: TRBJ1-2
CDR3 protein: CASSFPGTGPKGGYTF
CDR3 DNA: TGTGCCAGCAGTTTTCCCGGGACAGGGCCTAAGGGTGGCTACACCTTC

D gene: NA
V gene: TRBV5-1
clone size: NA
J gene: TRBJ2-7
CDR3 protein: CASSRKEVQYF
CDR3 DNA: TGCGCCAGCAGCCGCAAGGAGGTGCAGTACTTC

D gene: NA
V gene: TRBV2
clone size: NA
J gene: TRBJ2-5
CDR3 protein: CASRIRQPQETQYF
CDR3 DNA: TGTGCCAGCAGGATAAGACAGCCCCAAGAGACCCAGTACTTC

D gene: NA
V gene: TRBV29-1
clone size: NA
J gene: TRBJ2-2
CDR3 protein: CSVGDTGELFF
CDR3 DNA: TGCAGCGTTGGCGACACCGGGGAGCTGTTTTTT

D gene: TRBD2
V gene: TRBV28
clone size: NA
J gene: TRBJ2-5
CDR3 protein: CASSSSGRAGCETQYF
CDR3 DNA: TGTGCCAGCAGTTCTAGCGGGAGGGCCGGATGTGAGACCCAGTACTTC

D gene: TRBD1
V gene: TRBV5-1
clone size: NA
J gene: TRBJ2-7
CDR3 protein: CASSPKDRNPSYEQYF
CDR3 DNA: TGCGCCAGCAGTCCGAAGGACAGGAACCCCTCCTACGAGCAGTACTTC

D gene: TRBD2
V gene: TRBV19
clone size: once
J gene: TRBJ2-1
CDR3 protein: CASSWTSGRPSYNEQFF
CDR3 DNA: TGTGCCAGTAGCTGGACTAGCGGGAGACCATCCTACAATGAGCAGTTCTTC

D gene: NA
V gene: TRBV7-9
clone size: NA
J gene: TRBJ2-7
CDR3 protein: CASSPTGHLTYEQYF
CDR3 DNA: TGTGCCAGCAGTCCGACGGGACACCTAACCTACGAGCAGTACTTC

D gene: TRBD1
V gene: TRBV18
clone size: NA
J gene: TRBJ2-5
CDR3 protein: CASSPGQGAGTQYF
CDR3 DNA: TGTGCCAGCTCACCGGGCCAGGGGGCTGGGACCCAGTACTTC

D gene: NA
V gene: TRBV19
clone size: NA
J gene: TRBJ2-7
CDR3 protein: CASSIVSPYPGEQYF
CDR3 DNA: TGTGCCAGTAGTATAGTGTCCCCCTACCCAGGGGAGCAGTACTTC

D gene: NA
V gene: TRBV6-5
clone size: NA
J gene: TRBJ2-7
CDR3 protein: CASSYSIRAASYEQYF
CDR3 DNA: TGTGCCAGCAGTTACTCAATTCGAGCGGCCTCCTACGAGCAGTACTTC

D gene: NA
V gene: TRBV9
clone size: once
J gene: TRBJ1-5
CDR3 protein: CASSAHGNQPQHF
CDR3 DNA: TGTGCCAGCAGCGCCCATGGCAATCAGCCCCAGCATTTT

D gene: NA
V gene: TRBV15
clone size: NA
J gene: TRBJ1-4
CDR3 protein: CATLDSNNEKLFF
CDR3 DNA: TGTGCCACCCTAGACAGTAATAATGAAAAACTGTTTTTT

D gene: NA
V gene: TRBV4-3
clone size: few
J gene: TRBJ1-4
CDR3 protein: CASSQDVRSSTNEKLFF
CDR3 DNA: TGCGCCAGCAGCCAAGATGTAAGGAGTTCTACTAATGAAAAACTGTTTTTT

D gene: TRBD2
V gene: TRBV19
clone size: NA
J gene: TRBJ2-2
CDR3 protein: CASSIGLAGSTGELFF
CDR3 DNA: TGTGCCAGTAGTATTGGGCTAGCGGGAAGCACCGGGGAGCTGTTTTTT

D gene: TRBD1
V gene: TRBV11-3
clone size: NA
J gene: TRBJ1-5
CDR3 protein: CASSPGGQGGNQPQHF
CDR3 DNA: TGTGCCAGCAGCCCGGGGGGACAGGGGGGCAATCAGCCCCAGCATTTT

D gene: NA
V gene: TRBV4-2
clone size: NA
J gene: TRBJ1-2
CDR3 protein: CASSQEAQGGGYTF
CDR3 DNA: TGTGCCAGCAGCCAAGAGGCACAGGGAGGGGGCTACACCTTC

D gene: TRBD1
V gene: TRBV27
clone size: once
J gene: TRBJ2-7
CDR3 protein: CASSPSGYRGPVYEQYF
CDR3 DNA: TGTGCCAGCAGCCCGAGTGGGTACAGGGGGCCCGTCTACGAGCAGTACTTC

D gene: NA
V gene: TRBV2
clone size: NA
J gene: TRBJ2-1
CDR3 protein: CASTRPSAEQFF
CDR3 DNA: TGTGCCAGCACCCGACCTAGTGCTGAGCAGTTCTTC

D gene: TRBD2
V gene: TRBV9
clone size: NA
J gene: TRBJ2-2
CDR3 protein: CASSPGTSGRAMDTGELFF
CDR3 DNA: TGTGCCAGCAGCCCCGGGACTAGCGGGAGGGCCATGGACACCGGGGAGCTGTTTTTT

D gene: TRBD2
V gene: TRBV29-1
clone size: NA
J gene: TRBJ2-3
CDR3 protein: CSVDLAGATRNGTDTQYF
CDR3 DNA: TGCAGCGTTGACCTAGCGGGAGCGACGCGGAACGGCACAGATACGCAGTATTTT

D gene: TRBD2
V gene: TRBV18
clone size: NA
J gene: TRBJ2-1
CDR3 protein: CASSPALAGVYEQFF
CDR3 DNA: TGTGCCAGCTCACCAGCGCTAGCGGGAGTCTATGAGCAGTTCTTC

D gene: TRBD1
V gene: TRBV7-2
clone size: NA
J gene: TRBJ2-5
CDR3 protein: CASSQPPRTGEKETQYF
CDR3 DNA: TGTGCCAGCAGCCAACCTCCTCGGACAGGGGAAAAAGAGACCCAGTACTTC

D gene: TRBD1
V gene: TRBV7-6
clone size: NA
J gene: TRBJ1-5
CDR3 protein: CASSLADRVGEPQHF
CDR3 DNA: TGTGCCAGCAGCTTAGCCGACAGGGTTGGAGAGCCCCAGCATTTT

D gene: NA
V gene: TRBV9
clone size: NA
J gene: TRBJ1-1
CDR3 protein: CASSVAHGGGGTEAFF
CDR3 DNA: TGTGCCAGCAGCGTAGCTCACGGAGGGGGGGGCACTGAAGCTTTCTTT

D gene: NA
V gene: TRBV5-5
clone size: NA
J gene: TRBJ2-7
CDR3 protein: CASSLRTVFHEQYF
CDR3 DNA: TGTGCCAGCAGCTTGAGGACAGTATTCCACGAGCAGTACTTC

D gene: TRBD2
V gene: TRBV6-1
clone size: NA
J gene: TRBJ2-7
CDR3 protein: CASSEKAGGLYYEQYF
CDR3 DNA: TGTGCCAGCAGTGAAAAGGCGGGAGGACTCTACTACGAGCAGTACTTC

D gene: TRBD1
V gene: TRBV6-6
clone size: NA
J gene: TRBJ1-3
CDR3 protein: CASSHTPSRGGNTIYF
CDR3 DNA: TGTGCCAGCAGTCATACCCCTAGCAGGGGGGGAAACACCATATATTTT

D gene: TRBD1
V gene: TRBV5-1
clone size: NA
J gene: TRBJ1-3
CDR3 protein: CASSLGTGGNTIYF
CDR3 DNA: TGCGCCAGCAGCTTGGGGACAGGGGGAAACACCATATATTTT

D gene: TRBD2
V gene: TRBV13
clone size: NA
J gene: TRBJ2-7
CDR3 protein: CASSLGRLAFDEQYF
CDR3 DNA: TGTGCCAGCAGCTTAGGCCGACTAGCGTTCGACGAGCAGTACTTC

D gene: TRBD2
V gene: TRBV27
clone size: NA
J gene: TRBJ2-3
CDR3 protein: CASSSGLAEPDTQYF
CDR3 DNA: TGTGCCAGCAGTTCCGGACTAGCGGAGCCAGATACGCAGTATTTT

D gene: TRBD1
V gene: TRBV9
clone size: NA
J gene: TRBJ2-7
CDR3 protein: CASSVLGQGGPYEQYF
CDR3 DNA: TGTGCCAGCAGCGTTCTTGGACAGGGGGGACCCTACGAGCAGTACTTC

D gene: TRBD1
V gene: TRBV29-1
clone size: NA
J gene: TRBJ2-7
CDR3 protein: CSAGGAEAYEQYF
CDR3 DNA: TGCAGCGCAGGGGGAGCGGAAGCCTACGAGCAGTACTTC

D gene: TRBD2
V gene: TRBV4-2
clone size: NA
J gene: TRBJ2-7
CDR3 protein: CASSPGTSGSYEQYF
CDR3 DNA: TGTGCCAGCAGCCCCGGGACTAGCGGGAGTTACGAGCAGTACTTC

D gene: NA
V gene: TRBV10-1
clone size: NA
J gene: TRBJ2-3
CDR3 protein: CATGGPADTQYF
CDR3 DNA: TGCGCCACTGGAGGGCCGGCGGATACGCAGTATTTT

D gene: TRBD2
V gene: TRBV10-3
clone size: NA
J gene: TRBJ2-5
CDR3 protein: CAISLQRASGRARETQYF
CDR3 DNA: TGTGCCATCAGTCTCCAACGAGCTAGCGGGAGGGCGAGGGAGACCCAGTACTTC

D gene: NA
V gene: TRBV28
clone size: NA
J gene: TRBJ1-4
CDR3 protein: CASSLSRAGWPSELFF
CDR3 DNA: TGTGCCAGCAGTTTGAGTCGGGCAGGGTGGCCTTCCGAACTGTTTTTT

D gene: NA
V gene: TRBV6-5
clone size: once
J gene: TRBJ1-1
CDR3 protein: CASSYAGINTEAFF
CDR3 DNA: TGTGCCAGCAGTTACGCAGGGATAAACACTGAAGCTTTCTTT

D gene: NA
V gene: TRBV2
clone size: NA
J gene: TRBJ1-2
CDR3 protein: CASDHRATFYGYTF
CDR3 DNA: TGTGCCAGCGACCACAGGGCAACGTTCTATGGCTACACCTTC

D gene: NA
V gene: TRBV27
clone size: NA
J gene: TRBJ1-4
CDR3 protein: CASSGLAIDEKLFF
CDR3 DNA: TGTGCCAGCAGTGGGCTGGCAATCGATGAAAAACTGTTTTTT

D gene: TRBD2
V gene: TRBV4-1
clone size: NA
J gene: TRBJ2-7
CDR3 protein: CASTPHPGLAGELPYEQYF
CDR3 DNA: TGCGCCAGCACCCCCCACCCGGGACTAGCGGGAGAGCTGCCCTACGAGCAGTACTTC

D gene: TRBD1
V gene: TRBV27
clone size: NA
J gene: TRBJ2-1
CDR3 protein: CASSSDRENSYNEQFF
CDR3 DNA: TGTGCCAGCAGTTCGGACAGGGAGAACTCCTACAATGAGCAGTTCTTC

D gene: NA
V gene: TRBV7-2
clone size: NA
J gene: TRBJ2-3
CDR3 protein: CASSLGRETSRTDTQYF
CDR3 DNA: TGTGCCAGCAGCTTAGGACGAGAGACTAGTCGGACAGATACGCAGTATTTT

D gene: NA
V gene: TRBV12-2
clone size: NA
J gene: TRBJ2-7
CDR3 protein: CARGRGTNNPYEQYF
CDR3 DNA: TGTGCAAGGGGTCGCGGGACTAATAATCCCTACGAGCAGTACTTC

D gene: NA
V gene: TRBV11-2
clone size: NA
J gene: TRBJ1-2
CDR3 protein: CASSSRGGGYTF
CDR3 DNA: TGTGCCAGCAGCTCTAGAGGGGGTGGCTACACCTTC

D gene: NA
V gene: TRBV20-1
clone size: NA
J gene: TRBJ1-1
CDR3 protein: CSAYRDSEAFF
CDR3 DNA: TGCAGTGCTTACAGGGATTCCGAAGCTTTCTTT

D gene: NA
V gene: TRBV30
clone size: NA
J gene: TRBJ1-2
CDR3 protein: CAWSVPEEGSGGYTF
CDR3 DNA: TGTGCCTGGAGTGTACCCGAGGAGGGGTCGGGCGGCTACACCTTC

D gene: NA
V gene: TRBV14
clone size: NA
J gene: TRBJ2-5
CDR3 protein: CASSQLAARQETQYF
CDR3 DNA: TGTGCCAGCAGCCAGTTGGCGGCACGCCAAGAGACCCAGTACTTC

D gene: NA
V gene: TRBV7-2
clone size: NA
J gene: TRBJ2-4
CDR3 protein: CATLYRNIQYF
CDR3 DNA: TGTGCCACCCTCTATCGGAACATTCAGTACTTC

D gene: TRBD1
V gene: TRBV27
clone size: NA
J gene: TRBJ2-1
CDR3 protein: CASSLGGQWFF
CDR3 DNA: TGTGCCAGCAGTTTAGGGGGACAGTGGTTCTTC

D gene: TRBD2
V gene: TRBV28
clone size: NA
J gene: TRBJ2-7
CDR3 protein: CASSLPSPGLAGRYEQYF
CDR3 DNA: TGTGCCAGCAGTTTACCCTCCCCGGGACTAGCGGGGCGCTACGAGCAGTACTTC

D gene: NA
V gene: TRBV7-9
clone size: NA
J gene: TRBJ1-1
CDR3 protein: CASSRGTANTEAFF
CDR3 DNA: TGTGCCAGCAGCCGGGGGACGGCGAACACTGAAGCTTTCTTT

D gene: NA
V gene: TRBV18
clone size: NA
J gene: TRBJ2-3
CDR3 protein: CASSPVRQPDTQYF
CDR3 DNA: TGTGCCAGCTCACCCGTTCGACAGCCAGATACGCAGTATTTT

D gene: NA
V gene: TRBV4-3
clone size: NA
J gene: TRBJ2-1
CDR3 protein: CASSQHAGLTSYNEQFF
CDR3 DNA: TGCGCCAGCAGCCAACATGCGGGCTTAACCTCCTACAATGAGCAGTTCTTC